A selection of T cell receptor beta chains follows, all from one sample in a study of OX40 agonist ivuxolimab in advanced cancers. This table comes from immunoSEQ multiplex PCR, and its TCRdb copy is limited to in-frame clones, with some not included. The sample contains roughly 50,000 clones, around 89% of which appear only once. The specimen was CD4+ or CD8+ T cells sorted from blood, collected in a trial of the OX40 agonist ivuxolimab. These receptors were taken from an adult with an advanced solid tumor such as melanoma, head and neck, liver or kidney cancer. Each CDR3 is given with its conserved first and last residue. D genes are given only for firm matches.

cdr3_aa cdr3_nt v_call d_call j_call
CASTLGAPDTQYF TGTGCCAGCACCCTAGGGGCCCCAGATACGCAGTATTTT TRBV28 NA TRBJ2-3
CASRQFTGGEGYTF TGTGCCAGCAGGCAATTCACAGGGGGCGAGGGCTACACCTTC TRBV6-5 TRBD1 TRBJ1-2
CASSPLDDSTGELFF TGTGCCAGCTCACCTCTGGACGACTCCACCGGGGAGCTGTTTTTT TRBV18 NA TRBJ2-2
CASSISSRGHQPQHF TGTGCCAGTAGTATTTCTTCGAGGGGGCATCAGCCCCAGCATTTT TRBV19 TRBD1 TRBJ1-5
CASSGGGSPTWYEQYF TGTGCCAGCAGCGGAGGTGGTAGTCCTACTTGGTACGAGCAGTACTTC TRBV5-6 NA TRBJ2-7
CSVEQGRAYEQYF TGCAGCGTTGAGCAGGGTAGAGCCTACGAGCAGTACTTC TRBV29-1 NA TRBJ2-7
CASMRGWGGNEQFF TGTGCCAGTATGAGGGGTTGGGGTGGCAATGAGCAGTTCTTC TRBV19 NA TRBJ2-1
CAWSLNPQTSGRTTSSEQYF TGTGCCTGGAGTCTCAACCCCCAGACTAGCGGGAGGACTACTTCGAGCGAGCAGTACTTC TRBV30 TRBD2 TRBJ2-7
CASSFSRDLAYF TGTGCCAGCAGCTTTTCCCGGGACTTAGCTTACTTC TRBV5-6 NA TRBJ2-7
CASSQGSGGSTDTQYF TGCGCCAGCAGCCAAGGTAGCGGGGGGTCCACAGATACGCAGTATTTT TRBV4-1 TRBD2 TRBJ2-3
CASSYPPSEAFF TGTGCCAGCAGTTATCCCCCAAGTGAAGCTTTCTTT TRBV6-5 NA TRBJ1-1
CASTGGWSTGELFF TGTGCCAGTACAGGGGGTTGGAGCACCGGGGAGCTGTTTTTT TRBV19 TRBD1 TRBJ2-2
CASSWGRNTEAFF TGTGCCAGTAGTTGGGGCCGTAACACTGAAGCTTTCTTT TRBV19 NA TRBJ1-1
CASSSDDGETQYF TGTGCCAGCAGCTCGGACGATGGAGAGACCCAGTACTTC TRBV5-5 NA TRBJ2-5
CASNRGGQGHTDTQYF TGTGCCAGCAACCGAGGGGGACAGGGCCACACAGATACGCAGTATTTT TRBV11-3 TRBD1 TRBJ2-3
CASSENNRVRDVLTF TGCGCCAGCAGTGAGAATAACAGGGTTCGCGACGTCCTGACTTTC TRBV10-1 NA TRBJ2-6
CAIATGSNTGELFF TGTGCCATAGCTACAGGTTCGAACACCGGGGAGCTGTTTTTT TRBV27 NA TRBJ2-2
CASSVDGLQETQYF TGTGCCAGCAGCGTAGATGGACTCCAAGAGACCCAGTACTTC TRBV9 NA TRBJ2-5
CASSLWDTGELFF TGTGCCAGCAGTTTGTGGGACACTGGAGAGCTGTTTTTT TRBV27 NA TRBJ2-2
CASSLGLGFVGAFF TGTGCCAGCAGCTTAGGTCTAGGTTTTGTAGGAGCTTTCTTT TRBV7-6 NA TRBJ1-1
CASSPGPVPNQPQHF TGTGCCAGCAGCCCGGGGCCGGTCCCCAATCAGCCCCAGCATTTT TRBV9 NA TRBJ1-5
CASSGTGYNEQFF TGTGCCAGCAGCGGGACTGGATACAATGAGCAGTTCTTC TRBV9 NA TRBJ2-1
CASSPRASTDTQYF TGTGCCAGCAGCCCTCGGGCTAGTACAGATACGCAGTATTTT TRBV7-3 NA TRBJ2-3
CASSEGQGTVNYGYTF TGTGCCAGCAGTGAGGGACAGGGCACAGTTAACTATGGCTACACCTTC TRBV2 TRBD1 TRBJ1-2
CASSLADEQYF TGTGCCAGCAGCTTGGCAGACGAGCAGTACTTC TRBV5-4 NA TRBJ2-7
CASSYRDPTEAFF TGTGCCAGCAGTTACAGGGATCCCACTGAAGCTTTCTTT TRBV5-4 NA TRBJ1-1